This TCR beta chain was identified in a study of blood T cells in healthy people across ages (dated by TCRdb to the mid-2010s). Looking at the study overall: In model experiments, roughly one uniquely barcoded TCR beta cDNA molecule per two T cells was captured by template switching. To avoid experimental bias, donors of different ages were randomly spread across the sequencing lanes. Using the same blood draw, the study looked at two additional independent replicas of 1 million unique cDNA reads for two donors, one aged 18 to 30 and the other aged 80 or older. Age-related changes in TCR beta repertoire diversity were measured in the study by deep sequencing normalized with unique cDNA molecular identifiers. The donors were split into four age groups: young (average about 16 years), middle-aged (over 35), aged (62) and long-lived (about 82). Findings and caveats that apply to the study as a whole: As age increased, observed TCR beta diversity per million T cells dropped in a roughly linear way, and a significant reduction was already evident by age 40. There was a strong correlation between observed TCR beta diversity and the percentage of naive T cells measured by flow cytometry. Compared with the aged group, the long-lived group had more naive CD4+ T cells, fewer expanded clones and increased TCR diversity, a pattern suggesting age selection. Bulk unsorted PBMC profiling prevented conclusive comparison of naive and antigen-experienced compartments. Estimates of total diversity based on one million sequenced T cells were considered lower bounds and underestimates. Because the CMV infection status of the donors was unknown, age-related changes in expanded clonotypes may potentially have been confounded.

The receptor library was made with 5' RACE. Instrument on record: Illumina HiSeq 2500. A second PCR of roughly 6 to 12 cycles was run with a J-beta primer mix and a sample-barcoded 5' primer. A template-switch 5' adaptor carrying 12 random nucleotides introduced a unique molecular identifier onto each TCR beta cDNA molecule. Each sample yielded at least 2.5 million CDR3-containing paired-end reads. First-strand cDNA was synthesized from all RNA with the Mint cDNA synthesis kit, primed by a TRBC-specific oligonucleotide. All cDNA was treated with uracil-DNA glycosylase and then went through a first 18-cycle PCR with the universal primers M1SS and BC2_uni_R. Concerning the study's data processing: For normalization, 1 million high-quality reads, each with a distinct molecular identifier, were randomly selected from each sample. Instead of being binned into consensus sequences, reads that shared molecular identifiers were thrown out. MiTCR, run with a Q25 quality threshold and the strictest error-elimination algorithm, handled CDR3 identification, clonotype clustering and error correction. A nonparametric unseen species model with Euler transformation was used to estimate a lower bound on total TCR beta diversity. In-frame beta chains were kept once TCRdb had trimmed the public reads at Q25 with fastp and called clones with MiXCR. Each CDR3 protein appears once, grouped with its most common genes and DNA. The V and J calls were not made by the authors but by TCRdb's processing. The sample table contains about 780,000 distinct CDR3 sequences; only one count was recorded for around two thirds of them. The ten largest clonotypes hold 28% of the sample.

As for this clonotype: Its antigen is currently not known. No much larger clonotype is one base removed from it; base qualities were not supplied.

Its CDR3 holds 15 amino acids, cysteine through phenylalanine. The kept DNA is CDR3 alone, 45 bases in frame from the first base. The donors were about 40 Caucasian individuals from Russia, aged 6 to 90 years, who were systemically healthy. Around 10 milliliters of peripheral blood were drawn from each donor into EDTA-treated Vacutainer tubes. Ficoll-Paque density-gradient centrifugation was used to isolate PBMCs, with at least 6.5 million per sample. Trizol reagent was used to extract total RNA from the PBMCs, yielding at least 6 micrograms per sample. Naive CD45RAhigh/CD27high T cell percentages were measured by flow cytometry on a PBMC aliquot from every donor.

In this chain, TRBV21-1 is recombined with TRBJ2-7; the table's TRBD2 call for D was not verified on the DNA. TRBV21-1 is assigned pseudogene status. The sample taken for sequencing was blood. This clonotype was obtained from a man aged 30-40 years in good health. The CDR3 here reads CASSLDTGLVCEQYF. At the DNA level, the sequence is TGTGCCAGCAGCTTAGATACGGGACTCGTTTGCGAGCAGTACTTC.